The clone carrying this TCR beta chain was picked up a small number of times. A multiplex PCR was run with 60 Vbeta primers and 13 Jbeta primers. Measured with immunoSEQ multiplex PCR; TCRdb has only the in-frame clones, and not every one. Here the sample spans 100,000 to 150,000 clones, over 65% being singletons. After removal of 4 bases from V and 10 bases from J, the junction contained 10 bases not matched to a gene. Germline V gives CDR1 SGHTS, CDR2 YDEGEE. The CDR3 totals 13 residues. This entry comes from a study of cytomegalovirus exposure and HLA in healthy donors. The sequence was obtained from a woman aged 40 to 55 in good health and CMV-seropositive. The V gene is TRBV5-8, the J gene TRBJ1-1; 7 positions agree with TRBD1. The material sequenced was PBMCs. The CDR3 DNA reads as TGTGCCAGCAGCCCTCGGACAGGCGGAGGAGCTTTCTTT. It codes for CASSPRTGGGAFF. Full variable domain (missing parts from reference TRBV5-8 and TRBJ1-1): EAGVTQSPTHLIKTRGQQATLRCSPISGHTSVYWYQQALGLGLQFLLWYDEGEERNRGNFPPRFSGRQFPNYSSELNVNALELEDSALYLCASSPRTGGGAFFGQGTRLTVV.